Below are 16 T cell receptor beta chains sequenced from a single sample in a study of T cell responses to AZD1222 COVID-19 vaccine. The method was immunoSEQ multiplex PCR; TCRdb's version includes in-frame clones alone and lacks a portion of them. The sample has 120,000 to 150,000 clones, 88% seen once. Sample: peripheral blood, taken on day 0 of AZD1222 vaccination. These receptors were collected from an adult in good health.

In DNA form, the CDR3 reads TGTGCCAGCAGCGTAGGTAGGAATTCACCCCTCCACTTT. It translates to CASSVGRNSPLHF. The chain joins TRBV9 to TRBJ1-6; D remains unclear. Germline CDR1 SGDLS, CDR2 YYNGEE. Trimming removed 0 bases at V and 7 bases at J, with 5 bases between. The CDR3 runs 13 residues.

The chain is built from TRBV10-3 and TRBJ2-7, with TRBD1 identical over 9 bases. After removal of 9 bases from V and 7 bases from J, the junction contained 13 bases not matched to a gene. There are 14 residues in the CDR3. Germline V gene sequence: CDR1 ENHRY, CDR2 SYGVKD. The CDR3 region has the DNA TGTGCCATGAAGCCGGACAGGGGCCAGAGGGAGCAGTACTTC. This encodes CAMKPDRGQREQYF.

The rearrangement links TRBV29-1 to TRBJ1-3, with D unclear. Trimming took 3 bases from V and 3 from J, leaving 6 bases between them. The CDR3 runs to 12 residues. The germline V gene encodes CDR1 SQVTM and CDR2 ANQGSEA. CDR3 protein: CSVEGGGNTIYF. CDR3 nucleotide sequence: TGCAGCGTTGAGGGAGGTGGAAACACCATATATTTT.

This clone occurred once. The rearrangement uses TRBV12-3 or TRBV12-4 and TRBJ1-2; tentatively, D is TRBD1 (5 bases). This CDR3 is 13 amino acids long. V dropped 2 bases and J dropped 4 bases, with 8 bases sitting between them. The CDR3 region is CASSLRQLYGYTF. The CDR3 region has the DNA TGTGCCAGCAGTTTAAGACAGCTCTATGGCTACACCTTC.

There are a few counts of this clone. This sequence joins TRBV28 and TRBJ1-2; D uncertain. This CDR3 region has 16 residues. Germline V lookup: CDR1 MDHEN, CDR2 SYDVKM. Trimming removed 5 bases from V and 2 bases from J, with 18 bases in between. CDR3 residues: CASSPESVDGNYGYTF. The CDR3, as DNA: TGTGCCAGCAGTCCGGAGTCTGTGGACGGAAACTATGGCTACACCTTC.

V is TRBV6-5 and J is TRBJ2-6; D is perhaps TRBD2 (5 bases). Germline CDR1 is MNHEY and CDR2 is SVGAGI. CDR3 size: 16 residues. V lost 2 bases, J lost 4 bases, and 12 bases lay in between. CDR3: CASSYLGERGANVLTF. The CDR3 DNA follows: TGTGCCAGCAGTTACCTCGGGGAAAGGGGGGCCAACGTCCTGACTTTC.

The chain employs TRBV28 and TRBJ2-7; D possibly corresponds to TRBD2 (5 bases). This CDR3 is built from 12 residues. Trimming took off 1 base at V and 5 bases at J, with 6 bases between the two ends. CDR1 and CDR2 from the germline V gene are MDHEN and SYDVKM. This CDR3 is CASSLLGDEQYF. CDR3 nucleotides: TGTGCCAGCAGTTTATTGGGAGACGAGCAGTACTTC.

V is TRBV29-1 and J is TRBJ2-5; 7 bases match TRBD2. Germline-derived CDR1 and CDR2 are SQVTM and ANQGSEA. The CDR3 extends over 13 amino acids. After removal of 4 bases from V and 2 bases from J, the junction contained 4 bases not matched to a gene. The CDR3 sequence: CSVGEGSQETQYF. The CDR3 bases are TGCAGCGTTGGGGAGGGGAGTCAAGAGACCCAGTACTTC.

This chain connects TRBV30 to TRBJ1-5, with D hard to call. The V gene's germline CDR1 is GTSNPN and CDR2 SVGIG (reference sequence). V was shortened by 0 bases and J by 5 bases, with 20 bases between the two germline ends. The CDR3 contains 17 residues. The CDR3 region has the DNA TGTGCCTGGAGTGTATCCTCCAACTCGAGGCCACATCAGCCCCAGCATTTT. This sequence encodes CAWSVSSNSRPHQPQHF.

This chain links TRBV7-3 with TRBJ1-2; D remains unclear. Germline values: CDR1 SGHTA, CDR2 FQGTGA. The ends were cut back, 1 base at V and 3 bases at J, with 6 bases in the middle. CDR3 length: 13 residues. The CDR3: CASSLNPDYGYTF. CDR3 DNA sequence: TGTGCCAGCAGCTTAAATCCAGACTATGGCTACACCTTC. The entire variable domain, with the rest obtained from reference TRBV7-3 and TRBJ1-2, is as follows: GAGVSQTPSNKVTEKGKYVELRCDPISGHTALYWYRQSLGQGPEFLIYFQGTGAADDSGLPNDRFFAVRPEGSVSTLKIQRTERGDSAVYLCASSLNPDYGYTFGSGTRLTVV.

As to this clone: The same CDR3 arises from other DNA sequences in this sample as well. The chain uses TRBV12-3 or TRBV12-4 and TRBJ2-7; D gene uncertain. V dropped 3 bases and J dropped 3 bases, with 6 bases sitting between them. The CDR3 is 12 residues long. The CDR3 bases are TGTGCCAGCAGTTTGTCAGGCTACGAGCAGTACTTC. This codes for CASSLSGYEQYF.

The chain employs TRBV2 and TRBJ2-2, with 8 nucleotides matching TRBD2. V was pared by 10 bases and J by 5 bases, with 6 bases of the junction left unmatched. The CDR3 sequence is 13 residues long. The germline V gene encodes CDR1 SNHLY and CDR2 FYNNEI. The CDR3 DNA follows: TGTGCCACCGGGAGGGCCAGGACCGGGGAGCTGTTTTTT. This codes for CATGRARTGELFF.

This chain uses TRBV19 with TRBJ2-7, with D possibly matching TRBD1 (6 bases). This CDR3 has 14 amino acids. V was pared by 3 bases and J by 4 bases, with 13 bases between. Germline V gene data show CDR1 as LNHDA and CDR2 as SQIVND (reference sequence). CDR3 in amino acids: CASSITGSSYEQYF. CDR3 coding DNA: TGTGCCAGTAGTATTACAGGGTCTTCATACGAGCAGTACTTC.

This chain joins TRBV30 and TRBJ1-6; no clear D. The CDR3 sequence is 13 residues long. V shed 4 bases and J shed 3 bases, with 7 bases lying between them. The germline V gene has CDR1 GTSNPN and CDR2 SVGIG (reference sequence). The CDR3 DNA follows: TGTGCCTGGAACACAGACTATAATTCACCCCTCCACTTT. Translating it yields CAWNTDYNSPLHF.

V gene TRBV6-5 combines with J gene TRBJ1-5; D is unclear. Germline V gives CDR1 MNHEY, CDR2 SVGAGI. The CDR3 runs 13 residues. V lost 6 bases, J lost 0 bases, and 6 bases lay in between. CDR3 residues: CASRLYSNQPQHF. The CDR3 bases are TGTGCCAGCAGACTTTATAGCAATCAGCCCCAGCATTTT.

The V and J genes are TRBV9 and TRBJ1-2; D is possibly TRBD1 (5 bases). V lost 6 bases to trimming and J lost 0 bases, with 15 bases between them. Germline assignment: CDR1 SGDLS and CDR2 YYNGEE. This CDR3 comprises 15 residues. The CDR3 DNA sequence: TGTGCCAGCACCGCCCGGTGGGGGGCTAACTATGGCTACACCTTC. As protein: CASTARWGANYGYTF.